The rows below give T cell receptor beta chains drawn from one sample of a study of blood T cells in healthy people across ages. Each CDR3 protein gets one entry after TCRdb re-called the 5' RACE reads with MiXCR. The sample shows over 600,000 distinct CDR3 sequences, 40% to 45% of them seen only once. Sequenced sample: blood. The source is a man at least 80 years old in good health. The CDR3 runs from the conserved cysteine through the conserved F or W. The D gene is left open where the match is weak. Size values are once, few and many counts, or a class for expanded clones, and some rows have none.

J	V	size	D	DNA	CDR3
TRBJ2-5	TRBV5-5	.	TRBD2	TGTGCCAGCAGCCCATGGGTTAGCGGGAGCGGAGAGACCCAGTACTTC	CASSPWVSGSGETQYF
TRBJ1-1	TRBV20-1	.	.	TGCAGTGCTAGAGGTCGACGGATCGAAGCTTTCTTT	CSARGRRIEAFF
TRBJ2-5	TRBV7-2	.	.	TGTGCCAGCAGCCGTCCTGGGGGCCAAGAGGCCCAGTACTTC	CASSRPGGQEAQYF
TRBJ2-4	TRBV6-2/TRBV6-3	.	.	TGTGCCAGCAGTTACTTGGCGGTCCCGGGGCAGGGACCAGTAGGGGAGCAGTACTTC	CASSYLAVPGQGPVGEQYF
TRBJ2-7	TRBV12-3/TRBV12-4	once	.	TGTGCCAGCAGGCGCGCTGCAGGTGGCGAGCAGTACTTC	CASRRAAGGEQYF
TRBJ2-7	TRBV5-8	.	.	TGTGCCAGCAGCTTGTATTCTGGGGCCGAGAAGTACGAGCAGTACTTC	CASSLYSGAEKYEQYF
TRBJ2-5	TRBV6-2/TRBV6-3	many	.	TGTGCCAGCAGTTACGGATCGGGAGAATTAAAGACCCAGTACTTC	CASSYGSGELKTQYF
TRBJ2-7	TRBV29-1	many	.	TGCAGCGTTGAGATACAGAGCAACTACGAGCAGTACTTC	CSVEIQSNYEQYF
TRBJ2-5	TRBV11-2	.	TRBD2	TGTGCCAGCAGCTTATCACCCGGACTAGCGAGGATCCAAGAGACCCAGTACTTC	CASSLSPGLARIQETQYF
TRBJ2-3	TRBV20-1	.	TRBD1	TGCAGTGCGACAGACCGGGACAGGAGCACAGATACGCAGTATTTT	CSATDRDRSTDTQYF
TRBJ2-5	TRBV6-6	.	.	TGTGCCAGCAGTTACGACGGCGGGGTAGGGGAGACCCAGTACTTC	CASSYDGGVGETQYF
TRBJ1-5	TRBV10-3	.	.	TGTGCCGTCGGTAGCAATCAGCCCCAGCATTTT	CAVGSNQPQHF
TRBJ1-5	TRBV28	few	.	TGTGCCAGCAGTTTATCCCGGACAGGCAATCAGCCCCAGCATTTT	CASSLSRTGNQPQHF
TRBJ2-3	TRBV2	.	TRBD2	TGTGCCAGCTATAGCGGGGGGCTCACAGATACGCAGTATTTT	CASYSGGLTDTQYF
TRBJ2-3	TRBV7-2	few	.	TGTGCCAGCAGCCGGTGGGGAATTACTAGCACAGATACGCAGTATTTT	CASSRWGITSTDTQYF
TRBJ1-5	TRBV7-9	.	.	TGTGCCAGCAGCCCCGGGGGGGTAAAAGAACGCAATCAGCCCCAGCATTTT	CASSPGGVKERNQPQHF
TRBJ2-7	TRBV27	.	.	TGTGCCAGCAGCCCACGTAGCGTATACAATGAGCAGTACTTC	CASSPRSVYNEQYF
TRBJ2-1	TRBV6-2/TRBV6-3	.	.	TGTGCCAGCAGTTATAAGGAGACCCAGTTCTTC	CASSYKETQFF
TRBJ2-7	TRBV9	.	.	TGTGCCAGCAGCGTAGAATTCGATACCTACGAGCAGTACTTC	CASSVEFDTYEQYF
TRBJ2-7	TRBV12-3/TRBV12-4	.	.	TGTGCCAGCAGTTCCTTATACGGGCAGTACTTC	CASSSLYGQYF
TRBJ1-2	TRBV20-1	.	.	TGCAGTGCTAGTACGGGGAACAACTATGGCTACACCTTC	CSASTGNNYGYTF
TRBJ2-7	TRBV27	many	.	TGTGCCAGCAGTTCTCCCGGAGCGATGAGCTCCTACGAGCAGTACTTC	CASSSPGAMSSYEQYF
TRBJ2-1	TRBV6-6	few	TRBD2	TGTGCCAGCAGTACGAAACTAGCGGACAATGAGCAGTTCTTC	CASSTKLADNEQFF
TRBJ2-5	TRBV6-1	.	TRBD2	TGTGCCAGCAAGAAGACTAGCGGGAGTGGAGAGACCCAGTACTTC	CASKKTSGSGETQYF
TRBJ2-7	TRBV6-1	.	TRBD2	TGTGCCAGCACCTTCACCGGGACTAGCGGGATATACGAGCAGTACTTC	CASTFTGTSGIYEQYF
TRBJ1-1	TRBV6-1	.	TRBD1	TGTGCCAGCAGTGATTCCAGGACAGGGGCCGCTTTCTTT	CASSDSRTGAAFF
TRBJ2-3	TRBV20-1	many	TRBD2	TGCAGTGCCCACCGGACTAGCGGGCTCACAGATACGCAGTATTTT	CSAHRTSGLTDTQYF
TRBJ2-1	TRBV7-2	.	TRBD2	TGTGCCAGCAGCCTTACTAGCGGGGGGCCGGAACGCGCAGGGCAGCAGTTCTTC	CASSLTSGGPERAGQQFF
TRBJ2-4	TRBV10-2	many	TRBD1	TGCGCCAGCAGCCTGGGACAGGGGACCAAAAACATTCAGTACTTC	CASSLGQGTKNIQYF
TRBJ2-2	TRBV6-5	.	TRBD2	TGTGCCAGCAGGTTTCGCGGGGGAAAGAACACCGGGGAGCTGTTTTTT	CASRFRGGKNTGELFF